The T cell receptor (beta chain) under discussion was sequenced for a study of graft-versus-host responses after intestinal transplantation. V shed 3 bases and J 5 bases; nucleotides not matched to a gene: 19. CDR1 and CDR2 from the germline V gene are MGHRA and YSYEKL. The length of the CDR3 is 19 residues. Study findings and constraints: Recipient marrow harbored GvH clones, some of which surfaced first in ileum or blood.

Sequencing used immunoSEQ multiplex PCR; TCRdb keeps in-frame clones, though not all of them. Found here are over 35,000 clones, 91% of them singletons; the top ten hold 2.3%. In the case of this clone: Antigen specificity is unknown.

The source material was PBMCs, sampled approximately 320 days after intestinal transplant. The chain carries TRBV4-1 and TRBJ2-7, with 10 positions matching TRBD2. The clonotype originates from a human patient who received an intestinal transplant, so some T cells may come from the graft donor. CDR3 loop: CASSQLLLRPSGSCDEQYF. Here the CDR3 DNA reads TGCGCCAGCAGCCAGCTCCTGCTTCGACCTAGCGGGAGTTGTGACGAGCAGTACTTC.